This TCR beta chain was sequenced in a study of T cells in narcolepsy. General study results and limits: HCRT-specific and TRIB2-specific autoreactive clonotypes appeared among same-patient CSF and blood CD4+ clonotypes.

Remarks on this clone: As yet, its antigen is unknown.

Germline-derived CDR1 and CDR2 are LGHNA and YSLEER. This CDR3 has 18 residues. The V gene lost 1 base and the J gene lost 0 bases, with 16 bases spanning the gap. Profiled with immunoSEQ multiplex PCR; TCRdb holds only in-frame clones, not every one. The sample lists approximately 22,000 clones; around two thirds were seen once. The chain has TRBV4-3 and TRBJ1-3, with TRBD1 as a possible D gene (5 bases). The receptor comes from a human donor in good health. The material sequenced was memory (CD45RA-) CD4+ T cells from blood. CDR3 sequence reads: CASSQGWGGVSSGNTIYF. The CDR3 coding sequence is TGCGCCAGCAGCCAAGGATGGGGCGGGGTAAGCTCTGGAAACACCATATATTTT.